Listed here are 21 T cell receptor beta chains from one sample, sequenced in a study of technical replicates of blood from a few donors. Method: immunoSEQ multiplex PCR; TCRdb's copy keeps in-frame clones and lacks some. The sample gives over 70,000 clones, roughly 89% of which show up once; 0.4% to 0.5% is in the top ten. The specimen was T cells isolated from PBMCs. Every receptor here comes from a human donor in good health.

The chain recombines TRBV6-5 with TRBJ1-1; 7 bases agree with TRBD1. From germline, CDR1 is MNHEY and CDR2 SVGAGI. Trimming cost V 2 bases and J 5 bases; bases outside gene matches: 5. The CDR3 is 14 residues long. The CDR3 protein is CASSYAQTGTEAFF. In DNA, the CDR3 is TGTGCCAGCAGTTACGCCCAGACAGGGACTGAAGCTTTCTTT.

This rearrangement joins TRBV7-9 to TRBJ2-7; D remains unclear. CDR3 size: 12 residues. CDR1 is SEHNR, CDR2 FQNEAQ, per germline (reference sequence). With 5 bases removed from V and 4 bases from J, the gap between germline ends came to 9 bases. CDR3 residues: CASSQYKYEQYF. CDR3 in DNA: TGTGCCAGCAGCCAGTATAAGTACGAGCAGTACTTC. Full variable domain (missing parts from reference TRBV7-9 and TRBJ2-7): DTGVSQNPRHKITKRGQNVTFRCDPISEHNRLYWYRQTLGQGPEFLTYFQNEAQLEKSRLLSDRFSAERPKGSFSTLEIQRTEQGDSAMYLCASSQYKYEQYFGPGTRLTVT.

This clone has only one observation. One end of the junction is discordant with germline, which a read error may explain. This chain joins TRBV7-7 and TRBJ2-2, with D perhaps TRBD1 (6 bases). The CDR3 has 14 residues. The germline gives CDR1 SSHAT, CDR2 FNYEAQ (reference sequence). The CDR3 bases are TGTGCTAGCAGCCTGGGACAGAACACCGGGGAGCTGTTTTTT. It encodes CASSLGQNTGELFF.

This clone was seen once. V usage is TRBV21-1 and J usage is TRBJ2-1; no DNA check was done on the table's D call, TRBD2. TRBV21-1 is a known pseudogene. This CDR3 has 13 amino acids. The CDR3 DNA is TGTGCCAGCAGCAAAGTAAGCTTTCGAGAGCAGTTCTTC. This gives the protein CASSKVSFREQFF.

V and J are TRBV13 and TRBJ2-7; D unresolved. Trimming shortened V by 8 bases and J by 0 bases, and 8 bases separated the two germline ends. Germline CDR1 reads PRHDT; CDR2 reads FYEKMQ (reference sequence). The CDR3 runs to 12 residues. The CDR3 protein is CASSDSSYEQYF. CDR3 bases: TGTGCCAGCTCTGATAGCTCCTACGAGCAGTACTTC.

The chain combines TRBV5-8 with TRBJ2-1, with 9 bases lining up with TRBD1. CDR3 length equals 15 residues. The V gene's germline CDR1 is SGHTS and CDR2 YDEGEE. V was pared by 1 base and J by 3 bases, with 2 bases of the junction left unmatched. The CDR3, as DNA: TGTGCCAGCAGCTTGACAGGGGGCTTCTACAATGAGCAGTTCTTC. Its translation is CASSLTGGFYNEQFF.

The chain recombines TRBV27 with TRBJ2-7; maybe TRBD2 (6 bases). The CDR3 consists of 13 residues. Trimming left V 0 bases short and J 5 bases short, with 8 bases between. CDR1 and CDR2 from the germline V gene are MNHEY and SMNVEV (reference sequence). The CDR3 loop reads CASSLSAGNEQYF. The CDR3 nucleotides read TGTGCCAGCAGTTTATCTGCGGGAAACGAGCAGTACTTC.

The chain is built from TRBV28 and TRBJ1-5; D not certain. The CDR3 consists of 14 residues. Germline V lookup: CDR1 MDHEN, CDR2 SYDVKM. V was trimmed by 2 bases and J by 2 bases, leaving 7 bases between them. The CDR3 protein is CASSLKSGNQPQHF. CDR3 in DNA: TGTGCCAGCAGTTTAAAATCGGGCAATCAGCCCCAGCATTTT.

The rearrangement joins TRBV11-3 to TRBJ1-2, with 9 positions matching TRBD1. The V gene's germline CDR1 is SGHNT and CDR2 YENEEA. The CDR3 spans 18 residues. With V trimmed by 3 bases and J by 1 base, 12 bases remained unmatched. CDR3 sequence (DNA): TGTGCCAGCAGCTTTTACAGGGGGCGCGAGGGGAGTAACTATGGCTACACCTTC. This codes for CASSFYRGREGSNYGYTF. Filled out from reference TRBV11-3 and TRBJ1-2, the complete variable domain reads EAGVVQSPRYKIIEKKQPVAFWCNPISGHNTLYWYLQNLGQGPELLIRYENEEAVDDSQLPKDRFSAERLKGVDSTLKIQPAELGDSAVYLCASSFYRGREGSNYGYTFGSGTRLTVV.

This clone was seen just once. The genes are TRBV5-4 and TRBJ1-1; TRBD1 aligns across 10 bases. The CDR3 loop spans 14 amino acids. In germline, CDR1 is SGHNT, CDR2 YYREEE (reference sequence). Trimming at V came to 4 bases and at J to 5 bases, leaving 5 bases not matched to a gene. The CDR3 DNA reads as TGTGCCAGCAGCGCAAGGACAGGGGGGACTGAAGCTTTCTTT. It is translated as CASSARTGGTEAFF.

V is TRBV19 and J is TRBJ2-1; 10 bases are shared with TRBD2. CDR1 is LNHDA and CDR2 is SQIVND in the germline V gene (reference sequence). V dropped 1 base and J dropped 6; count of bases not matched to a gene: 3. This CDR3 contains 15 residues. CDR3 region: CASSIVLAGVNEQFF. In DNA, the CDR3 is TGTGCCAGTAGTATAGTTCTAGCGGGAGTCAATGAGCAGTTCTTC.

The chain has TRBV18 and TRBJ1-5; D is perhaps TRBD1 (5 bases). Germline CDR1 is KGHSH and CDR2 is LQKENI. The CDR3 covers 16 residues. Trimming removed 1 base at V and 3 bases at J, with 13 bases between. The CDR3: CASSPLGGGNNQPQHF. The CDR3 nucleotides read TGTGCCAGCTCACCACTGGGGGGAGGCAACAATCAGCCCCAGCATTTT.

The V and J genes are TRBV27 and TRBJ2-3, with TRBD2 matching over 8 bases. V lost 3 bases, J lost 10 bases, and 15 bases stayed unmatched. The CDR3 consists of 16 residues. Germline V gene sequence: CDR1 MNHEY, CDR2 SMNVEV (reference sequence). The CDR3 nucleotides are TGTGCCAGCAGTTTGAGAGGGGTAGCGGGACACCTATCGCAGTATTTT. It specifies CASSLRGVAGHLSQYF.

The chain joins TRBV6-5 to TRBJ2-5; the D is unclear. With 5 bases removed from V and 5 bases from J, the gap between germline ends came to 9 bases. CDR3 size: 12 residues. The V gene's germline CDR1 is MNHEY and CDR2 SVGAGI. CDR3 nucleotide sequence: TGTGCCAGCAGTGCACCGGGTGAGACCCAGTACTTC. This encodes CASSAPGETQYF.

This clone was seen just once. The chain recombines TRBV4-1 with TRBJ2-4, with TRBD2 identical over 8 bases. Germline CDR1 is MGHRA and CDR2 is YSYEKL. This CDR3 has 15 residues. V lost 6 bases and J lost 8; bases outside the gene matches: 12. The CDR3 bases are TGCGCCAGCAGTCTCGCGGGACTAGAAGAGGACATTCAGTACTTC. Its translation is CASSLAGLEEDIQYF.

This chain connects TRBV4-3 to TRBJ2-3, with a weak D call TRBD2 (5 bases). The germline V gene encodes CDR1 LGHNA and CDR2 YSLEER. The CDR3 is made up of 14 amino acids. Trimming cost V 4 bases and J 3 bases, with 11 bases left between them. The CDR3 protein is CASSLRETTDTQYF. The CDR3 bases are TGCGCCAGCAGCCTAAGGGAGACTACAGATACGCAGTATTTT.

This rearrangement joins TRBV7-2 to TRBJ2-3, with D perhaps TRBD2 (5 bases). V was trimmed by 5 bases and J by 7 bases, leaving 16 bases between them. This CDR3 comprises 14 residues. Germline V gene lookup returns CDR1 SGHTA and CDR2 FQGNSA. The CDR3: CASSSAPLGHTQYF. The CDR3, as DNA: TGTGCCAGCAGCAGCGCCCCACTAGGCCATACGCAGTATTTT.

The gene calls are TRBV5-1 and TRBJ2-2; 14 bases are shared with TRBD2. V was clipped by 6 bases and J by 5 bases; unmatched bases: 9. Germline values: CDR1 SGHRS, CDR2 YFSETQ. The CDR3 is 17 amino acids. DNA for the CDR3: TGCGCCAGCACCCTGGGGACTAGCGGGAGTCGAACCGGGGAGCTGTTTTTT. Amino acid sequence: CASTLGTSGSRTGELFF.

This chain links TRBV12-5 with TRBJ1-5; the D gene is possibly TRBD1 (5 bases). Germline V gives CDR1 LGHNT, CDR2 FRNRAP. V lost 1 base and J 0 bases, leaving 7 bases between the germline ends. This CDR3 comprises 15 residues. The CDR3 DNA follows: TGTGCTAGTGGTTTGGGGCAGGGTAGCAATCAGCCCCAGCATTTT. Protein product: CASGLGQGSNQPQHF.

This sequence joins TRBV19 and TRBJ2-2, with TRBD2 as a possible D gene (5 bases). Deletions cut 4 bases from V and 7 bases from J, with 7 bases between. CDR3 size: 12 residues. Germline V gene data show CDR1 as LNHDA and CDR2 as SQIVND (reference sequence). This CDR3 is CASSNGNGELFF. As DNA, the CDR3 is TGTGCCAGTAGTAACGGGAACGGGGAGCTGTTTTTT.

The rearrangement joins TRBV7-9 to TRBJ1-5, with D uncertain. This CDR3 comprises 16 residues. Germline V gives CDR1 SEHNR, CDR2 FQNEAQ (reference sequence). The V and J ends lost 1 base and 2 bases respectively, with 12 bases between them. CDR3 bases: TGTGCCAGCAGCTTAGTAAGCGGCTCCCGCAATCAGCCCCAGCATTTT. It codes for CASSLVSGSRNQPQHF.